This TCR beta chain comes out of a study of identical twins. Study-level points and caveats: Some out-of-frame alpha sequences were shared by twins, and these showed excess low generation probability.

In its sample, this clonotype was seen many times. The target antigen is unknown. TCRdb passed the 5' RACE reads through MiXCR, listing each CDR3 protein once. The sample lists 350,000 to 450,000 distinct CDR3 sequences, around 20% occurring once. Per germline, CDR1 SEHNR and CDR2 FQNEAQ (reference sequence). Losses at the gene ends were 5 bases for V and 4 bases for J; bases not matched to a gene: 10. The CDR3 has 15 amino acids. Material for sequencing was naive T cells sorted from blood. V and J are TRBV7-9 and TRBJ2-7; 8 bases match TRBD2. This TCR derives from a man aged 50 or older in good health. The CDR3 loop reads CASSPTAGGGYEQYF. The CDR3 nucleotides read TGTGCCAGCAGCCCCACGGCGGGGGGCGGGTACGAGCAGTACTTC.